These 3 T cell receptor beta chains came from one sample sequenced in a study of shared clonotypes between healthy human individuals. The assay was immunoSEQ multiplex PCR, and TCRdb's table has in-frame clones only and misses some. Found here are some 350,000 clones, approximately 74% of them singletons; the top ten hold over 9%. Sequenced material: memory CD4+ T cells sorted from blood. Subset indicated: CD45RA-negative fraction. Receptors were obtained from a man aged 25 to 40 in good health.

CDR3 sequence: CASRPTSGRYQETQYF. In DNA, the CDR3 is TGTGCCAGCAGACCGACTAGCGGGCGGTACCAAGAGACCCAGTACTTC. J is TRBJ2-5 and V is TRBV28; 10 bases line up with TRBD2. J was trimmed by 0 bases and V by 6 bases; bases with no gene match: 7. This CDR3 comprises 16 residues. Germline lookup yields CDR1 MDHEN and CDR2 SYDVKM.

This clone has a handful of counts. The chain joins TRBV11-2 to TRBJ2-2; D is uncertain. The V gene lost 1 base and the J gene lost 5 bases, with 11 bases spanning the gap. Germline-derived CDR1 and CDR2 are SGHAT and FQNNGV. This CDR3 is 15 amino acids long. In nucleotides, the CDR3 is TGTGCCAGCAGCTTAGCACTTCTAGGGACCGGGGAGCTGTTTTTT. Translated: CASSLALLGTGELFF.

CDR3 sequence: CASSLIVTAGNEQFF. The CDR3, as DNA: TGTGCCAGCAGCTTAATCGTCACAGCGGGGAATGAGCAGTTCTTC. The V and J genes are TRBV7-2 and TRBJ2-1, with 7 bases identical to TRBD2. V was clipped by 2 bases and J by 7 bases; unmatched bases: 8. The CDR3 is 15 amino acids. Per germline, CDR1 SGHTA and CDR2 FQGNSA. Together with reference TRBV7-2 and TRBJ2-1, the CDR3 gives the full variable domain: GAGVSQSPSNKVTEKGKDVELRCDPISGHTALYWYRQSLGQGLEFLIYFQGNSAPDKSGLPSDRFSAERTGGSVSTLTIQRTQQEDSAVYLCASSLIVTAGNEQFFGPGTRLTVL.